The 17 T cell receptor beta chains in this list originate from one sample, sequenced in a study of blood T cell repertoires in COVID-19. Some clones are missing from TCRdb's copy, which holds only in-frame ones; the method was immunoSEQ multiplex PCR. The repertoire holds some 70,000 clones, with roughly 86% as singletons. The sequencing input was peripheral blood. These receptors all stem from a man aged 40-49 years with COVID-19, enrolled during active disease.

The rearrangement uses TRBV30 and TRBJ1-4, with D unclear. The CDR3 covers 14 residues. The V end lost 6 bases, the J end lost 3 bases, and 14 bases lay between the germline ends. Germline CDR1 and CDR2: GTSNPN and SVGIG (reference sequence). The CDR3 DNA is TGTGCCTGCGTTCCACCGCCAGCTAATGAAAAACTGTTTTTT. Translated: CACVPPPANEKLFF.

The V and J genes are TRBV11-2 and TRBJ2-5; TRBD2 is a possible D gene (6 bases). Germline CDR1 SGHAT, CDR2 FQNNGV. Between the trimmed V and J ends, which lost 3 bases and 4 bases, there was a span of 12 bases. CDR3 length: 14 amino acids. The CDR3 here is CASSLVLAGETQYF. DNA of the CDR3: TGTGCCAGCAGCTTGGTACTAGCTGGAGAGACCCAGTACTTC.

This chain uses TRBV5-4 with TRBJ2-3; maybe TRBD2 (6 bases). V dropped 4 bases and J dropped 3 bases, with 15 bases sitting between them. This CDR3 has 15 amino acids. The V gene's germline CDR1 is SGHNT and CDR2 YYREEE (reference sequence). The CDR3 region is CASSPRAGSTDTQYF. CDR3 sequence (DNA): TGTGCCAGCAGCCCGCGGGCGGGGTCAACAGATACGCAGTATTTT.

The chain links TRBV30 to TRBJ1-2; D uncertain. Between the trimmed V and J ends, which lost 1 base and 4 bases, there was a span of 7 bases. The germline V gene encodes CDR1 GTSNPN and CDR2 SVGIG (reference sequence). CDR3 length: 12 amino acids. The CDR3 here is CAWSAQAYGYTF. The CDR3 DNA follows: TGTGCCTGGAGTGCGCAGGCCTATGGCTACACCTTC.

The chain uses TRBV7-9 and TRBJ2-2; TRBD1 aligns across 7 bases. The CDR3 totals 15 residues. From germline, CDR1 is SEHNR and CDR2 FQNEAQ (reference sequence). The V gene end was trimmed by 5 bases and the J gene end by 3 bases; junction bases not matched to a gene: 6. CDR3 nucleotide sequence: TGTGCCAGCAGCCCTAGGGGGCTAGACACCGGGGAGCTGTTTTTT. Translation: CASSPRGLDTGELFF.

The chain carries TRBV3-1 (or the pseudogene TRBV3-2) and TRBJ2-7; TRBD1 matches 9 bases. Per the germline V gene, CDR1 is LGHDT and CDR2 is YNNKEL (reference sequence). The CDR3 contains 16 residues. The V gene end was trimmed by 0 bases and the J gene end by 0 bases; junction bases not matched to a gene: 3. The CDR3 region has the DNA TGTGCCAGCAGCCAAGATCCGGGACAGGGCTCCTACGAGCAGTACTTC. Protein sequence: CASSQDPGQGSYEQYF.

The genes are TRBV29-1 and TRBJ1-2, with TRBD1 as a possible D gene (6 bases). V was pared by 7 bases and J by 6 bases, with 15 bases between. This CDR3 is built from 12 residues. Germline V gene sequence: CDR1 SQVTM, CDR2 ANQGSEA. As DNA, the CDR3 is TGCAGCGGACGAAGCGGGGGCGATGGCTACACCTTC. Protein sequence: CSGRSGGDGYTF.

CDR3: CASSPGGARGVETQYF. CDR3 nucleotides: TGTGCCAGCAGCCCTGGGGGGGCGCGGGGGGTAGAGACCCAGTACTTC. J is TRBJ2-5 and V is TRBV28, with TRBD2 identical over 8 bases. The V gene's germline CDR1 is MDHEN and CDR2 SYDVKM. This CDR3 has 16 amino acids. The junction had 13 bases not matched to a gene; V was cut back by 6 bases and J by 4 bases.

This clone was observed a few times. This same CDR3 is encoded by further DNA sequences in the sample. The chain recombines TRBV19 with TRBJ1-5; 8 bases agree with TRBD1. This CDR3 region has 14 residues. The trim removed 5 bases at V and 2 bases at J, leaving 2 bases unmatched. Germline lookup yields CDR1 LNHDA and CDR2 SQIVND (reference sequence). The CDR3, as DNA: TGTGCCAGTAGTGGACAGGGAGGCAATCAGCCCCAGCATTTT. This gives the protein CASSGQGGNQPQHF.

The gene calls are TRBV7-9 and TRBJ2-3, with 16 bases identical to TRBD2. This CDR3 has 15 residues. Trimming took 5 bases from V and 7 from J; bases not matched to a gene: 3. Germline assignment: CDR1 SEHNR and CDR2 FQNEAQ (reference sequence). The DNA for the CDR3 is TGTGCCAGCAGCGTGGGACTAGCGGGGGGGAATACGCAGTATTTT. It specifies CASSVGLAGGNTQYF.

CDR3 residues: CASSQRGQGDGYTF. CDR3 DNA: TGTGCCAGCAGCCAGAGGGGCCAGGGGGATGGCTACACCTTC. The chain joins TRBV3-1 (or the pseudogene TRBV3-2) to TRBJ1-2, with TRBD1 matching 7 bases. The V gene end was trimmed by 3 bases and the J gene end by 6 bases; junction bases not matched to a gene: 7. Germline V CDR1 and CDR2: LGHDT, YNNKEL (reference sequence). This CDR3 is 14 amino acids long.

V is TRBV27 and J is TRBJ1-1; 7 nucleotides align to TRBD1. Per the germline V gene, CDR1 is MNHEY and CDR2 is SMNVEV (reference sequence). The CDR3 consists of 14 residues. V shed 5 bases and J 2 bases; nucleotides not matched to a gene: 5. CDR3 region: CASSGTGVNTEAFF. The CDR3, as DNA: TGTGCCAGCAGTGGCACAGGGGTCAACACTGAAGCTTTCTTT.

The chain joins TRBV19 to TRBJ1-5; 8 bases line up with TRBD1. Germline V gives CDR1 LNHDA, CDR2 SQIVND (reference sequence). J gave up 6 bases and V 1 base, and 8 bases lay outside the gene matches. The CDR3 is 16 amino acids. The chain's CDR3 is CASSIVGQGSSQPQHF. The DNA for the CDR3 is TGTGCCAGTAGTATAGTTGGACAGGGAAGCTCTCAGCCCCAGCATTTT.

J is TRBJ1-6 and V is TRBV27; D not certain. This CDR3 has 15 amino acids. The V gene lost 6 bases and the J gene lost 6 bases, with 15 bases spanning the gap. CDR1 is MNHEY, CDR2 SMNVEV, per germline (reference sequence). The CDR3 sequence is CASRLISGINSPLHF. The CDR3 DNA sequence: TGTGCCAGCAGACTAATCTCCGGGATTAATTCACCCCTCCACTTT.

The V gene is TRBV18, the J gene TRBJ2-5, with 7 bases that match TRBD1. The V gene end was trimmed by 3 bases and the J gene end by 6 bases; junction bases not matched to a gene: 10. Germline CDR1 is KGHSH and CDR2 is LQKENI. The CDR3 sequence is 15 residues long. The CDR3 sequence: CASSPAPDRDQTQYF. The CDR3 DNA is TGTGCCAGCTCACCCGCGCCCGACAGGGACCAGACCCAGTACTTC.

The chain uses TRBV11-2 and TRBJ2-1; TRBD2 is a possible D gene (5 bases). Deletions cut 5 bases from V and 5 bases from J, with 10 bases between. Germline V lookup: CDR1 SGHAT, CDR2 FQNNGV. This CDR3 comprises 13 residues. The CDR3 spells CASSRPGNNEQFF. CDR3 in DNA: TGTGCCAGCAGCCGACCGGGGAACAATGAGCAGTTCTTC.

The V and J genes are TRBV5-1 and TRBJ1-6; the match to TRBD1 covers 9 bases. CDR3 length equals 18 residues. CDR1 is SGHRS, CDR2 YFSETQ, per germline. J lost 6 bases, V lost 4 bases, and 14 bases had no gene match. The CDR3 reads CASSPQPGGQGGNSPLHF. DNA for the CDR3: TGCGCCAGCAGCCCACAACCAGGGGGACAGGGAGGTAATTCACCCCTCCACTTT. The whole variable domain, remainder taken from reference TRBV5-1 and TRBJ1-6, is KAGVTQTPRYLIKTRGQQVTLSCSPISGHRSVSWYQQTPGQGLQFLFEYFSETQRNKGNFPGRFSGRQFSNSRSEMNVSTLELGDSALYLCASSPQPGGQGGNSPLHFGNGTRLTVT.